These 23 T cell receptor beta chains share one sample of origin, sequenced in a study of regulatory T cells in long-lasting Graves disease. Time point of the sample: newly diagnosed GD, antithyroid drugs for less than 3 months. The TCR library used RNA extracted from PBMCs. Libraries of TCR beta came from iRepertoire HTBI primers plus Arm-PCR of CDR3 regions. TCRdb ran MiXCR on the multiplex PCR reads and lists one entry per CDR3 protein. Of about 350,000 distinct CDR3 sequences listed, roughly 16% are singletons. These data were likewise used in another study, on T cells in Graves' hyperthyroidism and ophthalmopathy.

The specimen was peripheral blood mononuclear cells (PBMCs), collected at new diagnosis, from a patient treated with antithyroid drugs. Every receptor here comes from a woman aged 18-35 years with Graves disease.

Points on this clonotype: An end of the junction does not agree with germline; a read error may underlie this. The V call is TRBV14, the J call TRBJ2-2; the match to TRBD1 covers 7 bases. Germline V gives CDR1 SGHDN, CDR2 FVKESK. This CDR3 has 16 residues. As DNA, the CDR3 is TGTGCCAGCAGCCAAGTGAGGGGGCGATGGGCCGGGGAGCGGTTTTTT. Residues: CASSQVRGRWAGERFF.

This clonotype has at least ten counts. The rearrangement joins TRBV3-1 to TRBJ2-3; D perhaps matches TRBD1 (6 bases). The germline CDR1 and CDR2 sequences are LGHDT and YNNKEL (reference sequence). The CDR3 totals 15 residues. The ends were cut back, 4 bases at V and 0 bases at J, with 11 bases in the middle. The DNA for the CDR3 is TGTGCCAGCAGCCCCCGGACAGCTAGCACAGATACGCAGTATTTT. As protein: CASSPRTASTDTQYF.

This chain links TRBV19 with TRBJ1-1; D is ambiguous. The CDR3 loop spans 11 amino acids. Germline CDR1 and CDR2: LNHDA and SQIVND (reference sequence). The ends were cut back, 11 bases at V and 1 base at J, with 8 bases in the middle. CDR3 sequence: CACRQNTEAFF. CDR3 DNA sequence: TGTGCCTGTCGGCAGAACACTGAAGCTTTCTTT. Looking up the rest from reference TRBV19 and TRBJ1-1 gives the full variable domain: DGGITQSPKYLFRKEGQNVTLSCEQNLNHDAMYWYRQDPGQGLRLIYYSQIVNDFQKGDIAEGYSVSREKKESFPLTVTSAQKNPTAFYLCACRQNTEAFFGQGTRLTVV.

V gene TRBV10-3 combines with J gene TRBJ2-3; unclear D gene. The V and J ends lost 10 bases and 1 base respectively, with 15 bases between them. Germline V gene sequence: CDR1 ENHRY, CDR2 SYGVKD. The CDR3 covers 14 residues. The chain's CDR3 is CATRPLRGTDTQYF. CDR3 DNA sequence: TGTGCCACCAGGCCCCTCCGTGGCACAGATACGCAGTATTTT.

This clonotype was recorded many times. V gene TRBV20-1 combines with J gene TRBJ2-5; maybe TRBD1 (6 bases). V shed 3 bases and J shed 9 bases, with 20 bases lying between them. The germline gives CDR1 DFQATT, CDR2 SNEGSKA (reference sequence). This CDR3 region has 14 residues. CDR3 bases: TGCAGTGCTAGCCCAATGAAGGGGGAAGGGGCCCAGTACTTC. Translation: CSASPMKGEGAQYF.

Only one count was recorded for this clonotype. This chain joins TRBV5-1 and TRBJ1-2; TRBD1 might be the D (5 bases). CDR1 SGHRS and CDR2 YFSETQ come from the germline V gene. The CDR3 loop spans 15 amino acids. The V end lost 4 bases, the J end lost 4 bases, and 17 bases lay between the germline ends. CDR3 region: CASSPPGRNLYGYTF. DNA for the CDR3: TGCGCCAGCAGCCCTCCGGGACGGAACCTCTATGGCTACACCTTC.

This clonotype was observed at least ten times. The chain is built from TRBV3-1 and TRBJ2-1; the match to TRBD2 covers 11 bases. The tail of the sequence fits TRBJ2-5 better, so the J call may be wrong. There are 15 residues in the CDR3. Per germline, CDR1 LGHDT and CDR2 YNNKEL (reference sequence). The CDR3, as DNA: TGTGCCAGCAGCCAGACTAGCGGGATAACTGAGACCCAGTACTTC. The encoded protein is CASSQTSGITETQYF.

This clonotype was found many times. V usage is TRBV6-5 and J usage is TRBJ1-4; D is undetermined. Germline CDR1 MNHEY, CDR2 SVGAGI. Trimming removed 0 bases at V and 3 bases at J, with 11 bases between. This CDR3 comprises 16 residues. Here the CDR3 DNA reads TGTGCCAGCAGTTACTCGAAAGGGATGGCTAATGAAAAACTGTTTTTT. It is translated as CASSYSKGMANEKLFF.

The genes are TRBV6-2 or TRBV6-3 and TRBJ1-1, with D unresolved. Trimming cost V 5 bases and J 7 bases, with 20 bases left between them. Germline assignment: CDR1 MNHEY and CDR2 SVGEGT. The CDR3 is 15 amino acids. DNA for the CDR3: TGTGCCAGCAGTGAATATAAGGGTGCGGGTGATGAAGCTTTCTTT. It specifies CASSEYKGAGDEAFF.

This clonotype was detected only a few times. The chain joins TRBV18 to TRBJ2-1, with D perhaps matching TRBD1 or TRBD2 (6 bases each). Germline V gives CDR1 KGHSH, CDR2 LQKENI. The CDR3 has 16 residues. Trimming removed 0 bases from V and 2 bases from J, with 11 bases in between. The CDR3, as DNA: TGTGCCAGCTCACCACCGGACGGGGGCCCCTACAATGAGCAGTTCTTC. Its protein product is CASSPPDGGPYNEQFF.

This clonotype was seen at least ten times. The chain carries TRBV28 and TRBJ2-1, with 10 bases matching TRBD1. There are 16 residues in the CDR3. Germline V CDR1 and CDR2: MDHEN, SYDVKM. V shed 6 bases, J shed 6 bases, and the junction held 11 bases outside the gene matches. CDR3 coding DNA: TGTGCCAGCAGACCCTCCGGGACAGGGGCTCGCAATGAGCAGTTCTTC. Its protein is CASRPSGTGARNEQFF. The variable domain in full, with the rest retrieved from reference TRBV28 and TRBJ2-1, is DVKVTQSSRYLVKRTGEKVFLECVQDMDHENMFWYRQDPGLGLRLIYFSYDVKMKEKGDIPEGYSVSREKKERFSLILESASTNQTSMYLCASRPSGTGARNEQFFGPGTRLTVL.

This clonotype has at least ten counts. The rearrangement links TRBV5-1 to TRBJ2-5; D is undetermined. The CDR3 is 12 residues long. Germline CDR1 reads SGHRS; CDR2 reads YFSETQ. Deletions cut 0 bases from V and 0 bases from J, with 0 bases between. CDR3: CASSLDQETQYF. The CDR3 DNA is TGCGCCAGCAGCTTGGACCAAGAGACCCAGTACTTC.

V and J are TRBV2 and TRBJ2-7; 9 bases map to TRBD2. The CDR3 has 15 residues. Germline-derived CDR1 and CDR2 are SNHLY and FYNNEI. Unmatched junction bases numbered 8, after V lost 4 bases and J lost 4 bases. The CDR3 is CASSGSVAGVYEQYF. As DNA, the CDR3 is TGTGCCAGCAGTGGGTCAGTAGCGGGAGTGTACGAGCAGTACTTC.

This clonotype was counted ten times or more. The chain combines TRBV6-1 with TRBJ2-5; D unclear. CDR3 length: 15 amino acids. V lost 1 base, J lost 2 bases, and 11 bases lay in between. Germline V gives CDR1 MNHNS, CDR2 SASEGT. The CDR3 region has the DNA TGTGCCAGCAGTGAAGTTTTCGGACCTCAAGAGACCCAGTACTTC. It translates to CASSEVFGPQETQYF.

This clonotype was picked up many times. V usage is TRBV2 and J usage is TRBJ1-5; D unresolved. The germline V gene encodes CDR1 SNHLY and CDR2 FYNNEI. There are 13 residues in the CDR3. V was trimmed by 2 bases and J by 9 bases, leaving 11 bases between them. The CDR3 here is CASSERVLRPQHF. DNA of the CDR3: TGTGCCAGCAGTGAAAGGGTACTACGGCCCCAGCATTTT.

J is TRBJ2-1 and V is TRBV20-1; no clear D. Germline assignment: CDR1 DFQATT and CDR2 SNEGSKA (reference sequence). The germline V and J ends were trimmed by 5 bases and 0 bases, with 11 bases remaining between them. The CDR3 covers 14 residues. CDR3 DNA: TGCAGTGCTGGGAAGGTGGACTCCTACAATGAGCAGTTCTTC. This gives the protein CSAGKVDSYNEQFF.

This clonotype was seen ten or more times. The chain carries TRBV27 and TRBJ2-5; D not certain. Looked up from germline, CDR1 is MNHEY and CDR2 is SMNVEV (reference sequence). V lost 2 bases and J 1 base, leaving 8 bases between the germline ends. The CDR3 spans 14 residues. The CDR3 nucleotides read TGTGCCAGCAGTTTAGGAGTCCGCCAAGAGACCCAGTACTTC. Amino acid sequence: CASSLGVRQETQYF.

This clonotype was detected a few times. The chain joins TRBV18 to TRBJ1-1; D remains ambiguous. CDR1 and CDR2 (germline): KGHSH, LQKENI. This CDR3 spans 15 amino acids. The V gene lost 6 bases and the J gene lost 0 bases, with 14 bases spanning the gap. The CDR3 nucleotides read TGTGCCAGCTCCCAGAAGACGGATCTGAACACTGAAGCTTTCTTT. Translated: CASSQKTDLNTEAFF. Complete variable domain (other parts from reference TRBV18 and TRBJ1-1): NAGVMQNPRHLVRRRGQEARLRCSPMKGHSHVYWYRQLPEEGLKFMVYLQKENIIDESGMPKERFSAEFPKEGPSILRIQQVVRGDSAAYFCASSQKTDLNTEAFFGQGTRLTVV.

This clonotype was seen ten or more times. This sequence joins TRBV10-3 and TRBJ2-7; TRBD2 agrees at 9 bases. J was trimmed by 0 bases and V by 2 bases; bases with no gene match: 11. Germline CDR1 and CDR2: ENHRY and SYGVKD. The CDR3 consists of 18 residues. CDR3 sequence (DNA): TGTGCCATCAGTGAGGGGGCCTATGGCGGGAGGGCCTCCTACGAGCAGTACTTC. This encodes CAISEGAYGGRASYEQYF.

This clonotype was counted many times. The genes are TRBV7-2 and TRBJ1-1; D unclear. The germline V gene has CDR1 SGHTA and CDR2 FQGNSA. This CDR3 has 11 residues. V dropped 8 bases and J dropped 11 bases, with 15 bases sitting between them. This CDR3 is CASGSHKSAFF. CDR3 sequence (DNA): TGTGCCAGCGGGAGCCACAAATCGGCTTTCTTT.

This clonotype was recorded at least ten times. The chain couples TRBV3-1 to TRBJ2-1; TRBD2 matches 9 bases. The germline V gene has CDR1 LGHDT and CDR2 YNNKEL (reference sequence). With 6 bases clipped from V and 10 bases from J, the junction kept 7 bases outside the gene matches. This CDR3 spans 13 amino acids. CDR3 residues: CASRGSGGMEQFF. In nucleotides, the CDR3 is TGTGCCAGCAGGGGTAGCGGGGGTATGGAGCAGTTCTTC.

This clonotype was recorded at least ten times. The V and J genes are TRBV30 and TRBJ2-3; 9 nucleotides line up with TRBD2. V lost 0 bases and J lost 4; bases outside the gene matches: 5. The CDR3 has 15 amino acids. Germline loops: CDR1 GTSNPN, CDR2 SVGIG (reference sequence). The CDR3 reads CAWSVGVAGADTQYF. DNA of the CDR3: TGTGCCTGGAGTGTCGGAGTAGCGGGAGCAGATACGCAGTATTTT.

There are many counts of this clonotype. The chain is built from TRBV28 and TRBJ2-1; D possibly corresponds to TRBD2 (6 bases). CDR1 is MDHEN and CDR2 is SYDVKM in the germline V gene. This CDR3 is 17 amino acids long. The germline V and J ends were trimmed by 3 bases and 6 bases, with 21 bases remaining between them. The CDR3 protein is CASSFPIGTVLSNEQFF. CDR3 in DNA: TGTGCCAGCAGTTTCCCCATCGGGACTGTTCTTTCCAATGAGCAGTTCTTC.